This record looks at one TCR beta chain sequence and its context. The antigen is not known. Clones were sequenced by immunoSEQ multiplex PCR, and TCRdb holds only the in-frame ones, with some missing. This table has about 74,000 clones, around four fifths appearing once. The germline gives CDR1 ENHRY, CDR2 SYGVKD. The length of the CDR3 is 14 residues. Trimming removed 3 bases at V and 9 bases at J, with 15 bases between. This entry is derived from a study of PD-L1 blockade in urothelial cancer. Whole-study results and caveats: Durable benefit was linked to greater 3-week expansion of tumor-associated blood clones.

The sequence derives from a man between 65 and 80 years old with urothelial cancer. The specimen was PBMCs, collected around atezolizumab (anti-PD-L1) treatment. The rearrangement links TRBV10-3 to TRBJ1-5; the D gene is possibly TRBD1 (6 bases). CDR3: CAISDEGGGRPQHF. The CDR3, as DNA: TGTGCCATCAGTGACGAGGGGGGGGGAAGGCCCCAGCATTTT.